The 22 T cell receptor beta chains listed next were all sequenced from one sample in a study of siplizumab effects on memory and regulatory T cells. Clones were read by immunoSEQ multiplex PCR, and TCRdb kept only the in-frame ones, dropping some. The sample has roughly 100,000 clones, 90% to 95% seen once; the top ten hold approximately 0.3%. The material sequenced was CD4+ T cells sorted from blood. The receptors originated from a human donor in good health.

In this sample, this clone turned up once. The chain carries TRBV5-8 and TRBJ1-5; D is unclear. Trimming took off 5 bases at V and 3 bases at J, with 12 bases between the two ends. The CDR3 is 14 residues long. Germline CDR1 SGHTS, CDR2 YDEGEE. CDR3 sequence: CASSFGVNNQPQHF. The CDR3 nucleotides read TGTGCCAGCAGTTTCGGAGTGAACAATCAGCCCCAGCATTTT.

The chain employs TRBV15 and TRBJ2-2; 7 nucleotides agree with TRBD1. Germline assignment: CDR1 LNHNV and CDR2 YYDKDF (reference sequence). This CDR3 region has 16 residues. V was clipped by 3 bases and J by 0 bases; unmatched bases: 4. The CDR3: CATSRAGTANTGELFF. Here the CDR3 DNA reads TGTGCCACCAGCAGGGCCGGGACAGCGAACACCGGGGAGCTGTTTTTT.

The CDR3 DNA reads TGTGCCAGCAGCGTCTCGGGACAGAGCTCTGGAAACACCATATATTTT. This sequence encodes CASSVSGQSSGNTIYF. The chain employs TRBV9 and TRBJ1-3, with TRBD1 matching over 7 bases. V shed 2 bases and J 0 bases; nucleotides not matched to a gene: 5. CDR3 length: 16 residues. Germline V CDR1 and CDR2: SGDLS, YYNGEE.

Of note for this clone: This specimen includes other DNA sequences encoding the same CDR3. The chain recombines TRBV10-3 with TRBJ2-5, with D possibly called TRBD1 or TRBD2 (5 bases each). The CDR3 sequence is 12 residues long. Trimming cost V 3 bases and J 5 bases, with 7 bases left between them. From germline, CDR1 is ENHRY and CDR2 SYGVKD. CDR3 coding DNA: TGTGCCATCAGTGATGGGGGTGAGACCCAGTACTTC. It codes for CAISDGGETQYF.

This chain joins TRBV18 and TRBJ2-1; possibly TRBD2 for D (6 bases). Trimming stripped 3 bases from V and 2 bases from J, with 20 bases between. The length of the CDR3 is 18 residues. Germline V gene lookup returns CDR1 KGHSH and CDR2 LQKENI. The CDR3 sequence: CASSPVTSSVLTYNEQFF. The CDR3 DNA reads as TGTGCCAGCTCACCTGTCACATCTAGCGTCCTAACCTACAATGAGCAGTTCTTC.

The J gene is TRBJ1-2, the V gene TRBV30; weak D call: TRBD1 (5 bases). The CDR3 has 13 residues. Germline V gene data show CDR1 as GTSNPN and CDR2 as SVGIG (reference sequence). Trimming took off 3 bases at V and 4 bases at J, with 12 bases between the two ends. The CDR3: CAWRGQVGYGYTF. The CDR3 bases are TGTGCCTGGAGGGGGCAAGTTGGCTATGGCTACACCTTC.

The rearrangement links TRBV6-1 to TRBJ1-3; D gene unclear. The CDR3 is 13 residues long. V was cut by 3 bases and J by 3 bases, with 6 bases left in between. The germline V gene encodes CDR1 MNHNS and CDR2 SASEGT. The CDR3 DNA is TGTGCCAGCAGTGACGTTGGTGGAAACACCATATATTTT. Translated: CASSDVGGNTIYF.

The chain carries TRBV19 and TRBJ2-2, with 10 nucleotides matching TRBD2. CDR1 and CDR2 from the germline V gene are LNHDA and SQIVND (reference sequence). The ends lost 7 bases at V and 7 bases at J; junction bases unmatched: 12. CDR3 length: 16 amino acids. The CDR3 spells CASKRASGGDGGELFF. CDR3 nucleotide sequence: TGTGCCAGTAAACGGGCAAGCGGGGGGGATGGCGGGGAGCTGTTTTTT.

The rearrangement links TRBV6-4 to TRBJ2-1, with 8 bases aligning to TRBD2. CDR1 and CDR2 (germline): MRHNA, SNTAGT. V dropped 6 bases and J dropped 8; count of bases not matched to a gene: 9. The CDR3 extends over 14 amino acids. The CDR3 sequence is CASSPGGVTDEQFF. The DNA of the CDR3 is TGTGCCAGCAGCCCGGGGGGGGTAACGGATGAGCAGTTCTTC.

This chain joins TRBV7-2 and TRBJ1-5; D call uncertain. CDR3 length: 13 residues. V was pared by 1 base and J by 3 bases, with 4 bases between. CDR1 and CDR2 from the germline V gene are SGHTA and FQGNSA. The CDR3 sequence: CASSLGANQPQHF. CDR3 nucleotides: TGTGCCAGCAGCTTAGGCGCCAATCAGCCCCAGCATTTT.

CDR3 bases: TGTGCCATCAGTAGACTAGCCCAGGAGACCCAGTACTTC. Residues: CAISRLAQETQYF. The V and J genes are TRBV10-3 and TRBJ2-5; 7 positions agree with TRBD2. Per germline, CDR1 ENHRY and CDR2 SYGVKD. The CDR3 loop spans 13 amino acids. V was pared by 5 bases and J by 5 bases, with 5 bases of the junction left unmatched.

V usage is TRBV7-9 and J usage is TRBJ1-1; 8 bases are a match to TRBD1. The CDR3 covers 15 residues. Germline V gene sequence: CDR1 SEHNR, CDR2 FQNEAQ (reference sequence). V was clipped by 1 base and J by 1 base; unmatched bases: 2. The CDR3 bases are TGTGCCAGCAGCTTAGGGGGGACAGGGAACACTGAAGCTTTCTTT. Protein sequence: CASSLGGTGNTEAFF.

J is TRBJ1-2 and V is TRBV6-5; D might be TRBD1 (6 bases). CDR1 is MNHEY, CDR2 SVGAGI, per germline. This CDR3 comprises 15 residues. V shed 6 bases and J shed 4 bases, with 18 bases lying between them. Here the CDR3 reads CASSQNRGPSYGYTF. The DNA for the CDR3 is TGTGCCAGCAGCCAAAACCGGGGGCCTAGCTATGGCTACACCTTC.

This rearrangement joins TRBV9 to TRBJ2-7; 8 nucleotides match TRBD2. Germline V CDR1 and CDR2: SGDLS, YYNGEE. The CDR3 length is 16 residues. J was trimmed by 2 bases and V by 0 bases; bases with no gene match: 7. The CDR3 region is CASSVVGLAGPYEQYF. The CDR3 region has the DNA TGTGCCAGCAGCGTAGTTGGTCTAGCGGGTCCCTACGAGCAGTACTTC.

The J gene is TRBJ1-1, the V gene TRBV19; D not certain. The germline gives CDR1 LNHDA, CDR2 SQIVND (reference sequence). The CDR3 sequence is 13 residues long. V dropped 5 bases and J dropped 1 base, with 8 bases sitting between them. The CDR3 sequence is CASSPQRNTEAFF. The CDR3 coding sequence is TGTGCCAGTAGTCCCCAGAGGAACACTGAAGCTTTCTTT. The entire variable domain, with the rest obtained from reference TRBV19 and TRBJ1-1, is as follows: DGGITQSPKYLFRKEGQNVTLSCEQNLNHDAMYWYRQDPGQGLRLIYYSQIVNDFQKGDIAEGYSVSREKKESFPLTVTSAQKNPTAFYLCASSPQRNTEAFFGQGTRLTVV.

The J gene is TRBJ2-7, the V gene TRBV5-1; TRBD2 is a possible D gene (5 bases). This CDR3 spans 12 amino acids. Germline CDR1 and CDR2: SGHRS and YFSETQ. V was clipped by 7 bases and J by 3 bases, with 11 bases between them. The CDR3 nucleotides are TGCGCCAGCCGTTTAGAGGGCTACGAGCAGTACTTC. Its translation is CASRLEGYEQYF.

CDR3 sequence reads: CASSTQGGNTEAFF. As DNA, the CDR3 is TGTGCCAGTAGTACACAAGGGGGGAACACTGAAGCTTTCTTT. The rearrangement joins TRBV19 to TRBJ1-1; D perhaps matches TRBD1 (6 bases). The CDR3 is 14 amino acids. V was trimmed by 4 bases and J by 1 base, leaving 10 bases between them. Germline CDR1 and CDR2: LNHDA and SQIVND (reference sequence).

This sequence joins TRBV4-1 and TRBJ2-3, with 12 bases lining up with TRBD2. Germline V gene sequence: CDR1 MGHRA, CDR2 YSYEKL. V lost 0 bases to trimming and J lost 9 bases; unmatched junction nucleotides: 4. The CDR3 loop spans 15 amino acids. This CDR3 reads CASSQELAGGRTQYF. The CDR3 DNA sequence: TGCGCCAGCAGCCAAGAACTAGCGGGAGGTAGAACGCAGTATTTT.

The chain joins TRBV4-2 to TRBJ2-7; 11 positions match TRBD2. CDR1 LGHNA and CDR2 YNFKEQ come from the germline V gene. There are 15 residues in the CDR3. With 0 bases clipped from V and 6 bases from J, the junction kept 4 bases outside the gene matches. The CDR3 spells CASSQDLLAGAEQYF. In nucleotides, the CDR3 is TGTGCCAGCAGCCAAGATTTACTAGCGGGAGCCGAGCAGTACTTC.

This rearrangement joins TRBV7-8 to TRBJ2-6; D ambiguous. Germline loops: CDR1 SGHVS, CDR2 FQNEAQ. The CDR3 runs to 14 residues. Trimming shortened V by 4 bases and J by 4 bases, and 8 bases separated the two germline ends. The CDR3 coding sequence is TGTGCCAGCAGCTACAGACCCGGGGCCAACGTCCTGACTTTC. This encodes CASSYRPGANVLTF.

J is TRBJ2-1 and V is TRBV7-9; 11 bases map to TRBD2. Germline CDR1 reads SEHNR; CDR2 reads FQNEAQ (reference sequence). With V trimmed by 5 bases and J by 6 bases, 9 bases remained unmatched. This CDR3 has 16 residues. CDR3 coding DNA: TGTGCCAGCAGCATATTAGGTGGACTAGCGGGCAATGAGCAGTTCTTC. Translation: CASSILGGLAGNEQFF.

The CDR3 reads CASSSKPGLAGFTYNEQFF. CDR3 DNA sequence: TGCGCCAGCAGCTCGAAACCGGGACTAGCGGGTTTCACATACAATGAGCAGTTCTTC. This chain links TRBV5-1 with TRBJ2-1; 12 bases agree with TRBD2. Germline CDR1 SGHRS, CDR2 YFSETQ. The CDR3 is 19 amino acids. Trimming at V came to 3 bases and at J to 4 bases, leaving 14 bases not matched to a gene.